This T cell receptor beta chain was found in a study of blood T cell repertoires in COVID-19. Study summary: PBMCs, B-cell-depleted T cells, or T cells provided the cDNA or gDNA that made up the material.

Assay: immunoSEQ multiplex PCR; the TCRdb copy retains only in-frame clones and omits some. Among around 99,000 clones, less than 85% were seen once, and the ten largest hold around 9%. The material sequenced was peripheral blood. The sequence came from a man in his fifties or sixties who had recovered from COVID-19.

Here the CDR3 reads CSASQEWGQGTEAFF. The CDR3 bases are TGCAGTGCTAGTCAGGAGTGGGGGCAAGGCACTGAAGCTTTCTTT. This chain joins TRBV20-1 and TRBJ1-1; perhaps TRBD1 as D (6 bases). The V and J ends lost 3 bases and 4 bases respectively, with 18 bases between them. Germline V gene data show CDR1 as DFQATT and CDR2 as SNEGSKA (reference sequence). There are 15 residues in the CDR3.